The 30 T cell receptor beta chains listed next were all sequenced from one sample in a study of blood T cell repertoires in COVID-19. The table came from immunoSEQ multiplex PCR; TCRdb's copy has only in-frame clones and leaves some out. The sample consists of about 220,000 clones, roughly 81% of them appearing once. Sequenced input: peripheral blood. These receptors originate from a man over 45 who had recovered from COVID-19.

In its sample, this clone was seen once. The rearrangement links TRBV6-4 to TRBJ2-1; 15 nucleotides align to TRBD2. The CDR3 extends over 19 amino acids. Germline assignment: CDR1 MRHNA and CDR2 SNTAGT. Trimming took 6 bases from V and 5 from J; bases not matched to a gene: 14. The CDR3 bases are TGTGCCAGCAGCCCTCAGGGGACTAGCGGGAGGCTGCCCCACAATGAGCAGTTCTTC. It specifies CASSPQGTSGRLPHNEQFF.

The V gene is TRBV6-5, the J gene TRBJ1-4; 7 bases line up with TRBD1. This CDR3 region has 15 residues. The V and J ends lost 0 bases and 7 bases, in that order; junction bases with no gene match: 5. Germline V gene data show CDR1 as MNHEY and CDR2 as SVGAGI. This CDR3 is CASSYSKGAFEKLFF. CDR3 DNA sequence: TGTGCCAGCAGTTACTCCAAGGGGGCATTTGAAAAACTGTTTTTT.

This clone was observed once. The chain has TRBV18 and TRBJ2-2, with D tentatively TRBD1 (5 bases). This CDR3 is built from 16 residues. V was clipped by 1 base and J by 4 bases, with 13 bases between them. In germline, CDR1 is KGHSH, CDR2 LQKENI. The CDR3 spells CASSPRQGTPTGELFF. CDR3 nucleotides: TGTGCCAGCTCACCACGTCAGGGAACACCCACCGGGGAGCTGTTTTTT.

The chain combines TRBV18 with TRBJ2-7, with TRBD1 as a possible D gene (5 bases). CDR3 length: 14 amino acids. Germline V CDR1 and CDR2: KGHSH, LQKENI. Trimming stripped 3 bases from V and 0 bases from J, with 9 bases between. Written as DNA, the CDR3 is TGTGCCAGCTCACCCCAGGGTAGCTCCTACGAGCAGTACTTC. Translating it yields CASSPQGSSYEQYF.

The J gene is TRBJ2-3, the V gene TRBV7-2, with D possibly matching TRBD2 (5 bases). Germline V CDR1 and CDR2: SGHTA, FQGNSA. The CDR3 runs to 16 residues. The V end lost 2 bases, the J end lost 1 base, and 13 bases lay between the germline ends. The CDR3 here is CASSLFGGPGTDTQYF. The CDR3 nucleotides are TGTGCCAGCAGCTTATTCGGCGGGCCTGGCACAGATACGCAGTATTTT.

The sample holds one count of this clone. This rearrangement joins TRBV7-9 to TRBJ2-1; possibly TRBD2 for D (5 bases). This CDR3 has 17 amino acids. CDR1 SEHNR and CDR2 FQNEAQ come from the germline V gene (reference sequence). The V and J ends lost 5 bases and 4 bases respectively, with 21 bases between them. CDR3: CASSPGRSGGRYNEQFF. The CDR3 nucleotides read TGTGCCAGCAGCCCCGGACGAAGCGGAGGACGATACAATGAGCAGTTCTTC.

The rearrangement joins TRBV28 to TRBJ2-6; 10 nucleotides match TRBD1. This CDR3 region has 17 residues. Germline V gene data show CDR1 as MDHEN and CDR2 as SYDVKM. After removal of 5 bases from V and 1 base from J, the junction contained 5 bases not matched to a gene. CDR3 protein: CASSAWTGGSGANVLTF. The CDR3 bases are TGTGCCAGCAGTGCCTGGACAGGGGGGTCTGGGGCCAACGTCCTGACTTTC.

V gene TRBV18 combines with J gene TRBJ1-4; D remains ambiguous. Trimming pared 4 bases from V and 0 bases from J, leaving 12 bases between. Germline V gene data show CDR1 as KGHSH and CDR2 as LQKENI. This CDR3 is built from 16 residues. The CDR3 coding sequence is TGTGCCAGCTCACGAAACAGCCTCCCAACTAATGAAAAACTGTTTTTT. Its translation is CASSRNSLPTNEKLFF.

This rearrangement joins TRBV27 to TRBJ1-6; 9 bases fit TRBD1. Trimming removed 5 bases from V and 10 bases from J; junction bases left unmatched: 9. There are 15 residues in the CDR3. Germline CDR1 MNHEY, CDR2 SMNVEV (reference sequence). The CDR3 sequence is CASSGAGTGSSPLHF. The CDR3 nucleotides read TGTGCCAGCAGTGGGGCCGGGACAGGGTCATCACCCCTCCACTTT.

The DNA of the CDR3 is TGCGCCAGCAAGAATGACAGGGCTACCTCTAACCACGAGCAGTACTTC. Translated: CASKNDRATSNHEQYF. The V gene is TRBV5-1, the J gene TRBJ2-7; 7 nucleotides line up with TRBD1. In germline, CDR1 is SGHRS, CDR2 YFSETQ. The CDR3 is 16 amino acids. The V segment lost 6 bases and the J segment 5 bases; nucleotides outside the gene matches: 17.

This clone is a singleton in its sample. The V call is TRBV28, the J call TRBJ2-4; D remains unclear. Germline V gene sequence: CDR1 MDHEN, CDR2 SYDVKM. V was shortened by 4 bases and J by 13 bases, with 23 bases between the two germline ends. The CDR3 has 15 residues. This chain's CDR3 is CASSYQRGFGPDQYF. The CDR3 DNA sequence: TGTGCCAGCAGTTACCAGCGAGGATTTGGCCCCGACCAGTACTTC.

The chain employs TRBV19 and TRBJ2-7; D is undetermined. CDR1 and CDR2 (germline): LNHDA, SQIVND (reference sequence). V was trimmed by 6 bases and J by 4 bases, leaving 13 bases between them. The CDR3 contains 13 residues. This CDR3 reads CASSSLPGYEQYF. For the CDR3, the DNA is TGTGCCAGTAGCTCTTTACCCGGTTACGAGCAGTACTTC.

The chain is built from TRBV10-3 and TRBJ1-6, with D hard to call. The V end lost 3 bases, the J end lost 14 bases, and 20 bases lay between the germline ends. The germline V gene encodes CDR1 ENHRY and CDR2 SYGVKD. The CDR3 totals 15 residues. The CDR3 region has the DNA TGTGCCATCAGTGAAGGCGGACTCTCCTCCATGACCCTCCACTTT. Protein: CAISEGGLSSMTLHF.

V and J are TRBV7-8 and TRBJ2-1, with 8 positions matching TRBD2. J was trimmed by 6 bases and V by 5 bases; bases with no gene match: 12. The germline gives CDR1 SGHVS, CDR2 FQNEAQ. CDR3 size: 16 residues. In DNA, the CDR3 is TGTGCCAGCAGCCCCGCCGGGACTAGACCATCCAATGAGCAGTTCTTC. This encodes CASSPAGTRPSNEQFF.

V and J are TRBV5-4 and TRBJ2-2; 9 bases map to TRBD2. The length of the CDR3 is 19 residues. Germline lookup yields CDR1 SGHNT and CDR2 YYREEE (reference sequence). The V and J ends lost 5 bases and 8 bases, in that order; junction bases with no gene match: 22. The CDR3 reads CASRQPGTSYTHSAGELFF. CDR3 coding DNA: TGTGCCAGCAGGCAACCCGGGACTAGCTATACCCATTCGGCTGGGGAGCTGTTTTTT.

This rearrangement joins TRBV4-1 to TRBJ2-5; the D gene is possibly TRBD2 (5 bases). CDR3 length equals 16 residues. Trimming took off 6 bases at V and 3 bases at J, with 20 bases between the two ends. The germline CDR1 and CDR2 sequences are MGHRA and YSYEKL. The CDR3 sequence: CASRLSPAGREETQYF. The CDR3 nucleotides are TGCGCCAGCAGGCTGTCCCCTGCGGGTCGGGAAGAGACCCAGTACTTC.

This clone was counted once. The V gene is TRBV28, the J gene TRBJ2-3; tentative D call: TRBD2 (6 bases). The V end was cut by 7 bases, the J end by 2 bases, with 22 bases between. The CDR3 totals 17 residues. The germline V gene encodes CDR1 MDHEN and CDR2 SYDVKM. The CDR3 region is CASTARGSTLDTDTQYF. The DNA for the CDR3 is TGTGCCAGCACCGCCCGGGGGTCCACGCTTGACACAGATACGCAGTATTTT.

The chain links TRBV19 to TRBJ2-6; D is undetermined. Germline-derived CDR1 and CDR2 are LNHDA and SQIVND (reference sequence). V lost 8 bases and J lost 0, with 8 bases in between. This CDR3 has 14 residues. This CDR3 is CASAPYSGANVLTF. The CDR3 DNA follows: TGTGCCAGTGCGCCCTACTCTGGGGCCAACGTCCTGACTTTC.

The chain carries TRBV27 and TRBJ1-1; 9 nucleotides agree with TRBD1. Unmatched junction bases numbered 4, after V lost 2 bases and J lost 6 bases. CDR3 size: 14 residues. Germline loops: CDR1 MNHEY, CDR2 SMNVEV (reference sequence). The CDR3 spells CASSLGTGSAEAFF. CDR3 sequence (DNA): TGTGCCAGCAGTTTAGGGACAGGGAGCGCTGAAGCTTTCTTT.

The J gene is TRBJ2-7, the V gene TRBV28; D may be TRBD2 (5 bases). This CDR3 region has 12 residues. V lost 4 bases to trimming and J lost 6 bases, with 10 bases between them. Germline V gives CDR1 MDHEN, CDR2 SYDVKM. The CDR3: CASSSSPSEQYF. The DNA of the CDR3 is TGTGCCAGCAGTTCTAGCCCCAGCGAGCAGTACTTC.

The rearrangement joins TRBV4-1 to TRBJ2-7; 9 nucleotides line up with TRBD2. J lost 3 bases, V lost 0 bases, and 12 bases had no gene match. Germline values: CDR1 MGHRA, CDR2 YSYEKL. This CDR3 spans 18 amino acids. CDR3 loop: CASSQEARGTSRLYEQYF. The CDR3 nucleotides are TGCGCCAGCAGCCAAGAGGCCAGGGGGACTAGCAGACTCTACGAGCAGTACTTC.

The rearrangement joins TRBV4-1 to TRBJ1-1; D is uncertain. V was cut by 5 bases and J by 6 bases, with 10 bases left in between. CDR3 length equals 12 residues. Germline CDR1 reads MGHRA; CDR2 reads YSYEKL. The DNA for the CDR3 is TGCGCCAGCAGCGGGCAGAGCCCTGAAGCTTTCTTT. It translates to CASSGQSPEAFF.

The chain is built from TRBV6-6 and TRBJ1-5; 9 bases fit TRBD1. J lost 6 bases, V lost 5 bases, and 8 bases had no gene match. The CDR3 is 15 residues long. Germline V lookup: CDR1 MNHNY, CDR2 SVGAGI (reference sequence). The CDR3 region is CASSQGTGPSQPQHF. In nucleotides, the CDR3 is TGTGCCAGCAGTCAAGGGACAGGGCCAAGTCAGCCCCAGCATTTT.

J is TRBJ2-5 and V is TRBV24-1; perhaps TRBD2 as D (6 bases). Germline V gene data show CDR1 as KGHDR and CDR2 as SFDVKD. CDR3 length: 14 residues. V was trimmed by 4 bases and J by 0 bases, leaving 8 bases between them. The CDR3 region has the DNA TGTGCCACCAGTGAACGGGACTACCAAGAGACCCAGTACTTC. This sequence encodes CATSERDYQETQYF.

This rearrangement joins TRBV2 to TRBJ1-6, with D possibly matching TRBD1 (6 bases). The V end was cut by 4 bases, the J end by 3 bases, with 16 bases between. The CDR3 covers 17 residues. In germline, CDR1 is SNHLY, CDR2 FYNNEI. CDR3 region: CASSGRDKRNYNSPLHF. The CDR3 region has the DNA TGTGCCAGCAGTGGCCGGGACAAGCGAAACTATAATTCACCCCTCCACTTT.

The chain couples TRBV28 to TRBJ2-5, with 8 bases matching TRBD1. J was trimmed by 5 bases and V by 3 bases; bases with no gene match: 8. The V gene's germline CDR1 is MDHEN and CDR2 SYDVKM. This CDR3 spans 15 amino acids. CDR3 DNA sequence: TGTGCCAGCAGTTTTTGGTCAGGGGGCTACGAGACCCAGTACTTC. This gives the protein CASSFWSGGYETQYF. The whole variable domain, remainder taken from reference TRBV28 and TRBJ2-5, is DVKVTQSSRYLVKRTGEKVFLECVQDMDHENMFWYRQDPGLGLRLIYFSYDVKMKEKGDIPEGYSVSREKKERFSLILESASTNQTSMYLCASSFWSGGYETQYFGPGTRLLVL.

The chain carries TRBV15 and TRBJ2-5; 8 bases are shared with TRBD2. The J segment lost 4 bases and the V segment lost 3 bases, leaving 4 bases of the junction unmatched. Looked up from germline, CDR1 is LNHNV and CDR2 is YYDKDF (reference sequence). The CDR3 extends over 14 amino acids. The CDR3 region has the DNA TGTGCCACCAGCAGGCTCGGGGGGGGAGAGACCCAGTACTTC. Translation: CATSRLGGGETQYF.

The CDR3 DNA sequence: TGTGCCAGCAACCTAGCGGGGACGATCGACGAGCAGTACTTC. Translated: CASNLAGTIDEQYF. V is TRBV2 and J is TRBJ2-7; 9 bases map to TRBD2. Looked up from germline, CDR1 is SNHLY and CDR2 is FYNNEI. The CDR3 runs to 14 residues. Trimming took 7 bases from V and 5 from J; bases not matched to a gene: 9.

This clone was counted many times. The chain employs TRBV5-1 and TRBJ1-1; a possible D gene is TRBD1 (6 bases). The V and J ends lost 5 bases and 7 bases respectively, with 15 bases between them. The germline gives CDR1 SGHRS, CDR2 YFSETQ. This CDR3 has 13 amino acids. The CDR3 sequence: CASRFTGQGEAFF. The CDR3 coding sequence is TGCGCCAGCAGGTTTACAGGGCAGGGTGAAGCTTTCTTT. Supplemented by reference TRBV5-1 and TRBJ1-1, the full variable domain reads KAGVTQTPRYLIKTRGQQVTLSCSPISGHRSVSWYQQTPGQGLQFLFEYFSETQRNKGNFPGRFSGRQFSNSRSEMNVSTLELGDSALYLCASRFTGQGEAFFGQGTRLTVV.

The chain couples TRBV27 to TRBJ1-3; D may be TRBD1 (5 bases). V gave up 0 bases and J gave up 4 bases, with 7 bases separating them. The CDR3 spans 14 residues. Germline assignment: CDR1 MNHEY and CDR2 SMNVEV (reference sequence). The CDR3 nucleotides are TGTGCCAGCAGTTTATCACGACAGGGAAACACCATATATTTT. Translating gives CASSLSRQGNTIYF.